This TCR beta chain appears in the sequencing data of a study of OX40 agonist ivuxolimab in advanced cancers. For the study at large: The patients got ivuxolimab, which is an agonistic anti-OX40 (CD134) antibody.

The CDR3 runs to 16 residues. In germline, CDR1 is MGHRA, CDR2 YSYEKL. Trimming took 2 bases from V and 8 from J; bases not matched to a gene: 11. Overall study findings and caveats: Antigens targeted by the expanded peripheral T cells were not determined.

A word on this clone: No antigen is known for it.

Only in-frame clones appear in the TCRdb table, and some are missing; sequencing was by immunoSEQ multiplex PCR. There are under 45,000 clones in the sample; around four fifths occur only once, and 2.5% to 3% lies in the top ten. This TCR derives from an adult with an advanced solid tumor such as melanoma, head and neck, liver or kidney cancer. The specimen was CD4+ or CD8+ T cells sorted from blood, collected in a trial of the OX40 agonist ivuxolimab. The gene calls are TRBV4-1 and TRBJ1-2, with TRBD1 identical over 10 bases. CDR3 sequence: CASSQPRTGGPLGYTF. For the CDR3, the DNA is TGCGCCAGCAGCCAACCCCGGACAGGGGGGCCTTTGGGCTACACCTTC.